This TCR beta chain emerged from a study of T cell responses to AZD1222 COVID-19 vaccine. The V end was cut by 4 bases, the J end by 1 base, with 11 bases between. The V gene's germline CDR1 is SGHRS and CDR2 YFSETQ. The CDR3 extends over 14 amino acids. The data were produced by immunoSEQ multiplex PCR, yet TCRdb's version contains in-frame clones alone and is incomplete. The table lists fewer than 200,000 clones, around nine tenths of them singletons, with approximately 4% in the top ten. The TCR originated in an adult who received the MenACWY meningococcal vaccine as a control. The J gene is TRBJ1-1, the V gene TRBV5-1; the D gene is possibly TRBD1 (5 bases). Source: peripheral blood, taken 28 days after the second dose of the MenACWY control vaccine. The CDR3 is CASSPGRPNTEAFF. DNA of the CDR3: TGCGCCAGCAGCCCGGGACGGCCGAACACTGAAGCTTTCTTT.